Listed below are T cell receptor beta chains from one sample, sequenced in a study of T cells expressing NK-cell markers. TCRdb re-analyzed the 5' RACE reads; it lists each CDR3 protein once, without DNA. Its table lists about 540,000 distinct CDR3 sequences. The specimen sequenced was blood T cells: a sorted CD56 or NKG2C T cell subset, CD4+ or CD8+ T cells, or bulk PBMC T cells (not recorded which). Receptors were obtained from a man aged 18-30 years in good health. The CDR3 runs from the conserved cysteine through the conserved F or W.

TRBJ1-1,TRBV7-2,CASSFERGRGTEAFF
TRBJ2-1,TRBV6-5,CASSYTEKLAGGVNEQFF
TRBJ1-2,TRBV29-1,CSVEGPGNGYTF
TRBJ2-7,TRBV20-1,CSGRRDVEEQYF
TRBJ2-7,TRBV10-3,CAIRARGTYEQYF
TRBJ2-3,TRBV3-1,CASSPYRDRGDTQYF
TRBJ2-3,TRBV5-1,CASSLDNRHHTDTQYF
TRBJ2-5,TRBV29-1,CSAAPTGRQETQYF
TRBJ2-5,TRBV20-1,CSVTKKRLAGRETQYF
TRBJ2-6,TRBV7-2,CASSVGALSSGANVLTF
TRBJ2-1,TRBV21-1,CASSWGTAQSDNEQFF
TRBJ2-7,TRBV30,CAWSLTNYEQYF
TRBJ2-1,TRBV27,CASSLRVLNEQFF
TRBJ1-2,TRBV10-3,CAITGGSGYTF
TRBJ2-1,TRBV7-9,CASSPSGGPRWFF
TRBJ1-5,TRBV12-3/TRBV12-4,CASSLLGHGFGDQPQHF
TRBJ2-4,TRBV12-3/TRBV12-4,CASSFRGSGTYIQYF
TRBJ2-3,TRBV29-1,CSVAWLAGEAQYF
TRBJ2-1,TRBV12-5,CASGLYQGYNEQFF
TRBJ2-5,TRBV7-9,CASSVTSGTFQETQYF
TRBJ2-1,TRBV27,CASSPSPSGRRDEQFF
TRBJ2-1,TRBV29-1,CSVEPGHRAGSSYNEQFF
TRBJ2-7,TRBV7-9,CASRSSTSGSTSYEQYF
TRBJ2-7,TRBV7-9,CASRLAGPSYEQYF
TRBJ1-4,TRBV6-1,CASSESEKLFF
TRBJ2-5,TRBV29-1,CSVEAGGQTQYF
TRBJ2-7,TRBV29-1,CSVETAVSSYEQYF
TRBJ2-5,TRBV27,CASSPHTTSGIEETQYF
TRBJ2-3,TRBV12-3/TRBV12-4,CASSTLATRPSDTQYF
TRBJ2-3,TRBV4-1,CASSPEGSTDTQYF
TRBJ2-1,TRBV13,CASELVQGNEQFF
TRBJ2-7,TRBV12-3/TRBV12-4,CASSFQAGSYEQYF
TRBJ2-3,TRBV6-5,CASSYSYLAGSPSTDTQYF
TRBJ2-3,TRBV29-1,CSVGGELAFRTDTQYF
TRBJ2-1,TRBV4-2,CASSQEAARGLVGEQFF
TRBJ2-2,TRBV29-1,CSANTGVSNTGELFF
TRBJ2-1,TRBV5-1,CASSSSGLVTNEQFF
TRBJ2-5,TRBV13,CASSSPLALETQYF
TRBJ1-6,TRBV20-1,CSAAQRSGAYSNSPLHF
TRBJ2-5,TRBV11-3,CASGLMDQETQYF
TRBJ2-3,TRBV28,CASSHTRDSSTDTQYF
TRBJ2-3,TRBV11-2,CASSLDFGGGAQYF
TRBJ2-1,TRBV12-3/TRBV12-4,CASSLSGGRAYNEQFF
TRBJ1-5,TRBV7-2,CASSLAGVGNSNQPQHF
TRBJ2-7,TRBV7-2,CASSLDLYEQYF
TRBJ2-1,TRBV6-5,CASAWKRNEQFF
TRBJ2-5,TRBV12-3/TRBV12-4,CASSGGLAGPETQYF
TRBJ2-7,TRBV6-5,CASFFTGTATSYEQYF
TRBJ2-2,TRBV11-3,CASSILAGGYTGELFF
TRBJ2-2,TRBV11-2,CASNPYSFFKANTGELFF
TRBJ2-6,TRBV6-2/TRBV6-3,CASIPLWGSSGANVLTF
TRBJ2-6,TRBV24-1,CATSDHGAGPFSGANVLTF
TRBJ2-2,TRBV5-1,CASSQNTGELFF